This TCR beta chain stems from a study of blood T cells in healthy people across ages. The use of a sample-barcoded 5' primer and a J-beta primer mix characterized a second PCR of 7 to 11 cycles. Every single cDNA molecule received a tag from a template-switch adaptor with 12 random nucleotides. MiXCR, run by TCRdb on the 5' RACE reads, gives a single entry per CDR3 protein. The sample contains over 1.5 million distinct CDR3 sequences, 40% to 55% of which appear only once. Study-level findings and limits: Possibly, changes in expanded clonotypes were confounded because donor CMV status was unknown. While age rose, TCR beta diversity per million T cells dropped in a roughly linear way. With naive T cell percentage, TCR beta diversity showed a strong correlation.

Trimming removed 10 bases from V and 4 bases from J, with 20 bases in between. The CDR3 totals 14 residues. The germline V gene has CDR1 MDHEN and CDR2 SYDVKM. Details on this clonotype: Its antigen is undetermined.

Sequencing was done on a sample of blood. This TCR was recovered from a woman aged 40 to 50 in good health. J is TRBJ2-7 and V is TRBV28; D assignment may be TRBD1 or TRBD2 (5 bases each). CDR3 loop: CATSGPGQAYEQYF. CDR3 in DNA: TGTGCCACCTCGGGACCGGGTCAAGCATACGAGCAGTACTTC.